Sequencing of this T cell receptor beta chain was carried out in a study of blood T cell repertoires in COVID-19. As for the study in general: Acute and convalescent COVID-19 specimens originated in the United States, Italy and Spain.

All enrollees were about 18 to 89 years old and from some 24 US areas. Clinical histories supplied by participants themselves formed the basis of cohort assignment. Two negative PCRs, clearance, or symptom resolution had been documented for recovered Cohort 3 donors. The data were produced by immunoSEQ multiplex PCR, yet TCRdb's version contains in-frame clones alone and is incomplete. The data show around 500,000 clones, with 88% seen just once and approximately 1.8% held by the top ten. The CDR3 totals 15 residues. Germline V gene data show CDR1 as SEHNR and CDR2 as FQNEAQ (reference sequence). Trimming took 5 bases from V and 5 from J, leaving 15 bases between them.

The material sequenced was PBMCs or T cells enriched from blood (not recorded which). This clonotype originated in a woman aged 35 to 49 who had recovered from COVID-19. The rearrangement uses TRBV7-9 and TRBJ2-2; D possibly corresponds to TRBD2 (5 bases). The CDR3 DNA follows: TGTGCCAGCAGCCCCAGGTTCGGGGATACCGGGGAGCTGTTTTTT. Its translation is CASSPRFGDTGELFF.